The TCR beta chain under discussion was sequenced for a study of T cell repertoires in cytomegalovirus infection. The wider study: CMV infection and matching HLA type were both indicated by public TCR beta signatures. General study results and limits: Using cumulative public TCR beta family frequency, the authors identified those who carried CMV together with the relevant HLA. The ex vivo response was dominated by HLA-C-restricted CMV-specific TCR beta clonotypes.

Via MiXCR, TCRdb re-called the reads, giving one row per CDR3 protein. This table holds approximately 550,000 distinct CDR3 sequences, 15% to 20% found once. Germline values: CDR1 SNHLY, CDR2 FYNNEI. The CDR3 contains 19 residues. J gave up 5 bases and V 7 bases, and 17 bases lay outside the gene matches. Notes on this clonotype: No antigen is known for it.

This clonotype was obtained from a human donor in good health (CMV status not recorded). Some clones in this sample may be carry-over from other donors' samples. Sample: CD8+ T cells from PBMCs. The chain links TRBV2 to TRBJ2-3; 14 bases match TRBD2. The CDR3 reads CASTLRLAGGQERRDTQYF. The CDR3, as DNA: TGTGCCAGCACCCTTCGACTAGCGGGGGGGCAGGAGCGGAGAGATACGCAGTATTTT.